This entry lists 31 T cell receptor beta chains sequenced from one sample in a study of T cell changes during pregnancy in multiple sclerosis. Assay used: immunoSEQ multiplex PCR; TCRdb lists only in-frame clones, some missing. The sample comprises 100,000 to 130,000 clones, around 90% of which are singletons, and roughly 0.78% rests with the top ten. The specimen comprised peripheral blood, sampled in the third trimester of pregnancy. Receptor source: a female donor in good health, enrolled as a control in a pregnancy study.

The rearrangement uses TRBV6-5 and TRBJ2-2; D is unresolved. CDR1 MNHEY and CDR2 SVGAGI come from the germline V gene. The CDR3 is 11 residues long. The V gene lost 7 bases and the J gene lost 4 bases, with 4 bases spanning the gap. DNA for the CDR3: TGTGCCAGCACGGGCACCGGGGAGCTGTTTTTT. Protein product: CASTGTGELFF.

The genes are TRBV7-6 and TRBJ1-1; 7 bases map to TRBD1. Germline lookup yields CDR1 SGHVS and CDR2 FNYEAQ. V was pared by 4 bases and J by 5 bases, with 7 bases of the junction left unmatched. The CDR3 extends over 14 amino acids. This chain's CDR3 is CASSSRGQRTEAFF. In DNA form, the CDR3 reads TGTGCCAGCAGCTCTAGGGGGCAAAGAACTGAAGCTTTCTTT. Complete variable domain (other parts from reference TRBV7-6 and TRBJ1-1): GAGVSQSPRYKVTKRGQDVALRCDPISGHVSLYWYRQALGQGPEFLTYFNYEAQQDKSGLPNDRFSAERPEGSISTLTIQRTEQRDSAMYRCASSSRGQRTEAFFGQGTRLTVV.

V and J are TRBV30 and TRBJ2-3; 8 nucleotides line up with TRBD2. The CDR3 totals 15 residues. Unmatched junction bases numbered 7, after V lost 5 bases and J lost 0 bases. In germline, CDR1 is GTSNPN, CDR2 SVGIG (reference sequence). DNA of the CDR3: TGTGCCTGGTCGCGCGGGGGGACTAGCACAGATACGCAGTATTTT. It translates to CAWSRGGTSTDTQYF.

This rearrangement joins TRBV10-3 to TRBJ2-5; possibly TRBD2 for D (5 bases). CDR1 ENHRY and CDR2 SYGVKD come from the germline V gene. Trimming shortened V by 8 bases and J by 5 bases, and 15 bases separated the two germline ends. This CDR3 contains 13 residues. The CDR3 DNA reads as TGTGCCATCCGGGTGGAGGCCCGTGAGACCCAGTACTTC. Its protein product is CAIRVEARETQYF.

The chain couples TRBV5-6 to TRBJ2-7; possibly TRBD1 for D (6 bases). Germline V lookup: CDR1 SGHDT, CDR2 YYEEEE. CDR3 length: 13 amino acids. V shed 4 bases and J shed 7 bases, with 15 bases lying between them. The CDR3 region is CASSPDRTPEQYF. In nucleotides, the CDR3 is TGTGCCAGCAGCCCCGACAGGACGCCGGAGCAGTACTTC.

The chain couples TRBV7-9 to TRBJ2-7; D is uncertain. The CDR3 contains 12 residues. V shed 1 base and J shed 9 bases, with 10 bases lying between them. Germline V gene data show CDR1 as SEHNR and CDR2 as FQNEAQ (reference sequence). CDR3: CASSLDSRGQYF. CDR3 bases: TGTGCCAGCAGCTTAGACTCTCGCGGGCAGTACTTC.

The chain joins TRBV4-2 to TRBJ2-5; 9 bases agree with TRBD2. V was clipped by 0 bases and J by 12 bases; unmatched bases: 11. Germline V gene sequence: CDR1 LGHNA, CDR2 YNFKEQ. The CDR3 totals 15 residues. The CDR3 region is CASSQDLGLAGRKYF. The CDR3 DNA follows: TGTGCCAGCAGCCAAGATCTGGGGCTAGCGGGGCGCAAGTACTTC.

The chain combines TRBV5-8 with TRBJ1-2; D remains unclear. Germline V gene sequence: CDR1 SGHTS, CDR2 YDEGEE. This CDR3 contains 13 residues. V was shortened by 1 base and J by 6 bases, with 10 bases between the two germline ends. The DNA of the CDR3 is TGTGCCAGCAGCTTGTCCAGGTCTAATGGCTACACCTTC. Amino acids: CASSLSRSNGYTF.

The chain's CDR3 is CASIRGTLSYEQYF. The CDR3 region has the DNA TGTGCCAGTATACGGGGGACGCTCTCCTACGAGCAGTACTTC. J is TRBJ2-7 and V is TRBV28, with D possibly being TRBD2 (6 bases). CDR1 is MDHEN, CDR2 SYDVKM, per germline. This CDR3 has 14 amino acids. V shed 9 bases and J shed 0 bases, with 15 bases lying between them.

This chain connects TRBV7-3 to TRBJ1-2, with 11 nucleotides matching TRBD1. CDR3 size: 14 residues. V lost 7 bases, J lost 8 bases, and 9 bases stayed unmatched. Germline CDR1 reads SGHTA; CDR2 reads FQGTGA. CDR3 sequence: CASTGTGGSIGYTF. The CDR3 DNA reads TGTGCCAGCACAGGGACAGGGGGAAGTATCGGCTACACCTTC.

The chain carries TRBV19 and TRBJ1-5; a possible D gene is TRBD1 (6 bases). Trimming cost V 5 bases and J 5 bases, with 10 bases left between them. Germline CDR1 and CDR2: LNHDA and SQIVND (reference sequence). This CDR3 comprises 13 residues. The CDR3 bases are TGTGCCAGTAGTGTCAGGGGAGATCAGCCCCAGCATTTT. Its translation is CASSVRGDQPQHF. Full variable domain (rest looked up from reference TRBV19 and TRBJ1-5): DGGITQSPKYLFRKEGQNVTLSCEQNLNHDAMYWYRQDPGQGLRLIYYSQIVNDFQKGDIAEGYSVSREKKESFPLTVTSAQKNPTAFYLCASSVRGDQPQHFGDGTRLSIL.

The rearrangement uses TRBV30 and TRBJ1-4, with D perhaps matching TRBD1 (5 bases). The CDR3 is made up of 13 amino acids. Trimming took off 2 bases at V and 3 bases at J, with 7 bases between the two ends. Per the germline V gene, CDR1 is GTSNPN and CDR2 is SVGIG (reference sequence). As DNA, the CDR3 is TGTGCCTGGAGTATGGGGCCTAATGAAAAACTGTTTTTT. This sequence encodes CAWSMGPNEKLFF.

The chain employs TRBV7-9 and TRBJ2-3; 13 bases are a match to TRBD2. Unmatched junction bases numbered 8, after V lost 4 bases and J lost 1 base. Germline V gene lookup returns CDR1 SEHNR and CDR2 FQNEAQ (reference sequence). There are 18 residues in the CDR3. CDR3 protein: CASSSGTSGEYRTDTQYF. CDR3 nucleotides: TGTGCCAGCAGCTCCGGGACTAGCGGGGAGTACCGCACAGATACGCAGTATTTT.

The chain joins TRBV2 to TRBJ1-1, with 7 positions matching TRBD1. The CDR3 runs to 13 residues. The germline gives CDR1 SNHLY, CDR2 FYNNEI. V lost 7 bases to trimming and J lost 5 bases; unmatched junction nucleotides: 7. CDR3 DNA sequence: TGTGCCAGCATCGAGGGGGCTAGGACTGAAGCTTTCTTT. Translated: CASIEGARTEAFF. The variable domain in full, with the rest retrieved from reference TRBV2 and TRBJ1-1, is EPEVTQTPSHQVTQMGQEVILRCVPISNHLYFYWYRQILGQKVEFLVSFYNNEISEKSEIFDDQFSVERPDGSNFTLKIRSTKLEDSAMYFCASIEGARTEAFFGQGTRLTVV.

V usage is TRBV10-2 and J usage is TRBJ1-5; no clear D gene. The V and J ends lost 7 bases and 0 bases respectively, with 10 bases between them. CDR1 is WSHSY, CDR2 SAAADI, per germline. This CDR3 has 14 amino acids. CDR3 sequence reads: CASKRSDSNQPQHF. The CDR3 bases are TGCGCCAGCAAGCGGTCAGATAGCAATCAGCCCCAGCATTTT.

CDR3 sequence: CASRTDRDSGNTIYF. The CDR3 region has the DNA TGCGCCAGCAGGACTGACAGAGACTCTGGAAACACCATATATTTT. The chain combines TRBV5-1 with TRBJ1-3; maybe TRBD1 (5 bases). Per germline, CDR1 SGHRS and CDR2 YFSETQ. Trimming stripped 5 bases from V and 0 bases from J, with 12 bases between. The CDR3 spans 15 residues.

The chain is built from TRBV30 and TRBJ1-3, with 7 bases identical to TRBD1. CDR3 length: 18 amino acids. CDR1 and CDR2 (germline): GTSNPN, SVGIG (reference sequence). V lost 0 bases and J lost 0; bases outside the gene matches: 11. The CDR3 loop is CAWSVDRTGKSSGNTIYF. In DNA form, the CDR3 reads TGTGCCTGGAGTGTAGATAGGACAGGCAAGAGCTCTGGAAACACCATATATTTT.

This clone was seen a single time. This sequence joins TRBV11-3 and TRBJ1-1; D is ambiguous. The CDR3 covers 15 residues. Looked up from germline, CDR1 is SGHNT and CDR2 is YENEEA. V was pared by 1 base and J by 2 bases, with 11 bases between. CDR3 sequence: CASSLGGKLNTEAFF. The CDR3 DNA reads TGTGCCAGCAGCTTAGGCGGCAAATTAAACACTGAAGCTTTCTTT.

This clone was seen once. J is TRBJ1-1 and V is TRBV18; no definite D call. The CDR3 covers 14 residues. V lost 3 bases and J 0 bases, leaving 8 bases between the germline ends. Germline loops: CDR1 KGHSH, CDR2 LQKENI. The CDR3 loop reads CASSPKKLNTEAFF. The CDR3 DNA reads TGTGCCAGCTCACCTAAAAAATTGAACACTGAAGCTTTCTTT. Full variable domain (remainder filled in from reference TRBV18 and TRBJ1-1): NAGVMQNPRHLVRRRGQEARLRCSPMKGHSHVYWYRQLPEEGLKFMVYLQKENIIDESGMPKERFSAEFPKEGPSILRIQQVVRGDSAAYFCASSPKKLNTEAFFGQGTRLTVV.

The count of this clone is one. The genes are TRBV9 and TRBJ1-4; 7 bases line up with TRBD1. V trimming: 4 bases; J trimming: 11 bases; junction bases outside the gene matches: 17. CDR3 length equals 16 residues. Germline assignment: CDR1 SGDLS and CDR2 YYNGEE. CDR3 protein: CASSPSSGTALSKLFF. CDR3 sequence (DNA): TGTGCCAGCAGCCCCAGCTCGGGGACAGCTCTAAGTAAACTGTTTTTT.

This clone was detected once. This sequence joins TRBV7-9 and TRBJ2-7; D remains unclear. The germline V gene has CDR1 SEHNR and CDR2 FQNEAQ (reference sequence). Trimming cost V 1 base and J 1 base, with 5 bases left between them. The CDR3 sequence is 13 residues long. CDR3 sequence (DNA): TGTGCCAGCAGCTTAGACGGTTCCTACGAGCAGTACTTC. Amino acid sequence: CASSLDGSYEQYF. The entire variable domain, with the rest obtained from reference TRBV7-9 and TRBJ2-7, is as follows: DTGVSQNPRHKITKRGQNVTFRCDPISEHNRLYWYRQTLGQGPEFLTYFQNEAQLEKSRLLSDRFSAERPKGSFSTLEIQRTEQGDSAMYLCASSLDGSYEQYFGPGTRLTVT.

In this sample, this clone turned up once. The CDR3 DNA is TGTGCCAGCAGACTGGGGGACAGGAACACTGAAGCTTTCTTT. Amino acids: CASRLGDRNTEAFF. The V call is TRBV25-1, the J call TRBJ1-1; 7 positions match TRBD1. Germline CDR1 reads MGHDK; CDR2 reads SYGVNS. The CDR3 is made up of 14 amino acids. With 6 bases clipped from V and 1 base from J, the junction kept 5 bases outside the gene matches.

This rearrangement joins TRBV10-3 to TRBJ2-5; D unclear. CDR1 ENHRY and CDR2 SYGVKD come from the germline V gene. V was cut by 6 bases and J by 2 bases, with 10 bases left in between. This CDR3 is 13 amino acids long. CDR3 amino acids: CAISWASQETQYF. The DNA for the CDR3 is TGTGCCATCAGCTGGGCCTCGCAAGAGACCCAGTACTTC.

The chain has TRBV4-3 and TRBJ1-5; no clear D. The CDR3 spans 13 residues. Germline-derived CDR1 and CDR2 are LGHNA and YSLEER. The V end was cut by 4 bases, the J end by 7 bases, with 11 bases between. The CDR3 coding sequence is TGCGCCAGCAGCCTTGGGTTCGGGCAGCCCCAGCATTTT. Translated: CASSLGFGQPQHF.

The chain recombines TRBV5-8 with TRBJ1-2; 8 nucleotides agree with TRBD1. V shed 3 bases and J 7 bases; nucleotides not matched to a gene: 5. Germline V CDR1 and CDR2: SGHTS, YDEGEE. The CDR3 has 13 residues. Written as DNA, the CDR3 is TGTGCCAGCAGCTACAGGGGGAACGGTGGCTACACCTTC. Its protein product is CASSYRGNGGYTF.

V is TRBV10-3 and J is TRBJ1-1; no firm D call. The CDR3 runs to 13 residues. From germline, CDR1 is ENHRY and CDR2 SYGVKD. V was cut by 7 bases and J by 1 base, with 10 bases left in between. As DNA, the CDR3 is TGTGCCATCACCCCTGGAGAGAACACTGAAGCTTTCTTT. It translates to CAITPGENTEAFF.

The chain recombines TRBV11-2 with TRBJ2-2; D not certain. The CDR3 extends over 14 amino acids. Per germline, CDR1 SGHAT and CDR2 FQNNGV. Trimming pared 0 bases from V and 4 bases from J, leaving 6 bases between. This CDR3 reads CASSLDGGTGELFF. Here the CDR3 DNA reads TGTGCCAGCAGCTTAGATGGCGGCACCGGGGAGCTGTTTTTT.

The chain links TRBV7-9 to TRBJ1-2, with 7 bases fitting TRBD1. Trimming took 5 bases from V and 1 from J; bases not matched to a gene: 7. Germline V CDR1 and CDR2: SEHNR, FQNEAQ (reference sequence). The CDR3 has 15 residues. The CDR3 reads CASSAGTDLNYGYTF. The CDR3 nucleotides read TGTGCCAGCAGCGCGGGGACAGACCTTAACTATGGCTACACCTTC.

The chain uses TRBV27 and TRBJ2-5; maybe TRBD1 (6 bases). This CDR3 contains 14 residues. Germline values: CDR1 MNHEY, CDR2 SMNVEV (reference sequence). V was shortened by 4 bases and J by 0 bases, with 9 bases between the two germline ends. The CDR3 coding sequence is TGTGCCAGCAGTTCCTGGGGGCACCAAGAGACCCAGTACTTC. Its protein product is CASSSWGHQETQYF.

The chain joins TRBV19 to TRBJ2-5; TRBD1 is a possible D gene (6 bases). CDR3 length: 15 amino acids. Trimming took off 8 bases at V and 5 bases at J, with 21 bases between the two ends. Germline V gene sequence: CDR1 LNHDA, CDR2 SQIVND (reference sequence). The CDR3 DNA sequence: TGTGCCAGTGCCCCTGTGCGCAGGGGTGGTGAGACCCAGTACTTC. Translation: CASAPVRRGGETQYF.

The chain carries TRBV2 and TRBJ1-5; D uncertain. Germline assignment: CDR1 SNHLY and CDR2 FYNNEI. V dropped 7 bases and J dropped 4 bases, with 8 bases sitting between them. The length of the CDR3 is 12 residues. CDR3 region: CASNYNNQPQHF. DNA of the CDR3: TGTGCCAGCAACTACAATAATCAGCCCCAGCATTTT.